Below, 32 T cell receptor beta chains from the same sample are listed, as sequenced in a study of cytomegalovirus exposure and HLA in healthy donors (dated by TCRdb to 2017 to 2019). The library was made by the immunoSEQ multiplex PCR assay. Held by TCRdb, this immuneACCESS table contains in-frame sequences only and omits some clones. Under half of the omission traces to an unresolved V gene where checked; the cause of the rest is unknown. This sample has around 150,000 clones in its table, and 88% of those were observed once. 2.5% to 3.5% of the sample belongs to the ten largest clones. Sequencing was performed on PBMCs. These receptors all stem from a man between 18 and 35 years old in good health and CMV-seronegative.

The CDR3 sequence: CASSLGGTGGGGNTIYF. CDR3 coding DNA: TGTGCCAGCAGCTTAGGAGGGACAGGGGGCGGTGGAAACACCATATATTTT. The rearrangement uses TRBV7-9 and TRBJ1-3, with 12 bases fitting TRBD1. The J segment lost 3 bases and the V segment lost 1 base, leaving 4 bases of the junction unmatched. The CDR3 has 17 residues. Per germline, CDR1 SEHNR and CDR2 FQNEAQ (reference sequence).

The chain carries TRBV6-5 and TRBJ1-2; no clear D gene. There are 14 residues in the CDR3. Germline-derived CDR1 and CDR2 are MNHEY and SVGAGI. V lost 0 bases, J lost 4 bases, and 9 bases lay in between. The CDR3 DNA is TGTGCCAGCAGTTACTCGATGGCTGTCTATGGCTACACCTTC. Protein product: CASSYSMAVYGYTF.

This sequence joins TRBV27 and TRBJ1-1, with D hard to call. Germline CDR1 MNHEY, CDR2 SMNVEV (reference sequence). This CDR3 contains 14 residues. V dropped 4 bases and J dropped 4 bases, with 13 bases sitting between them. The CDR3 reads CASSSPGSGTEAFF. The CDR3 coding sequence is TGTGCCAGCAGTTCCCCGGGTTCGGGCACTGAAGCTTTCTTT.

CDR3 residues: CASSHLQVTGELFF. DNA for the CDR3: TGTGCCAGCAGCCACCTTCAGGTCACCGGGGAGCTGTTTTTT. The chain employs TRBV2 and TRBJ2-2; D is ambiguous. The CDR3 extends over 14 amino acids. Germline loops: CDR1 SNHLY, CDR2 FYNNEI. Trimming took off 6 bases at V and 4 bases at J, with 12 bases between the two ends.

This chain's CDR3 is CASSILTAGGPGKNIQYF. The DNA for the CDR3 is TGTGCCAGTAGTATCCTCACAGCGGGAGGGCCCGGGAAAAACATTCAGTACTTC. The chain has TRBV19 and TRBJ2-4; 10 bases line up with TRBD2. Trimming removed 3 bases from V and 4 bases from J; junction bases left unmatched: 12. Germline V CDR1 and CDR2: LNHDA, SQIVND (reference sequence). The CDR3 has 18 amino acids.

The CDR3, as DNA: TGTGCCAGCAGTAACAGGGGGCTAAGGAACGAGCAGTACTTC. It encodes CASSNRGLRNEQYF. The chain combines TRBV28 with TRBJ2-7, with 9 bases fitting TRBD1. Germline trimming cut 5 bases from V and 5 bases from J; bases unmatched to any gene: 7. The germline V gene encodes CDR1 MDHEN and CDR2 SYDVKM. This CDR3 comprises 14 residues.

The chain employs TRBV29-1 and TRBJ2-4; a weak D match, TRBD1 (6 bases). The CDR3 is made up of 15 amino acids. Germline V gives CDR1 SQVTM, CDR2 ANQGSEA. Deletions cut 6 bases from V and 7 bases from J, with 22 bases between. In DNA, the CDR3 is TGCAGCGTCCTGTCCCGGGACATGGTCGGGAACATTCAGTACTTC. Translating gives CSVLSRDMVGNIQYF.

This chain joins TRBV5-4 and TRBJ2-7, with a tentative D call TRBD2 (6 bases). The CDR3 contains 15 residues. V was clipped by 0 bases and J by 3 bases, with 13 bases between them. Germline values: CDR1 SGHNT, CDR2 YYREEE (reference sequence). The CDR3 sequence is CASSLATTRSYEQYF. The CDR3 coding sequence is TGTGCCAGCAGCTTGGCCACGACTAGAAGCTACGAGCAGTACTTC.

This clone was seen a handful of times. V is TRBV27 and J is TRBJ2-6, with D possibly matching TRBD2 (6 bases). V lost 0 bases, J lost 0 bases, and 12 bases lay in between. CDR3 size: 18 residues. The germline CDR1 and CDR2 sequences are MNHEY and SMNVEV (reference sequence). In nucleotides, the CDR3 is TGTGCCAGCAGTTTATCCGGGGGTTCAATCTCTGGGGCCAACGTCCTGACTTTC. This gives the protein CASSLSGGSISGANVLTF.

CDR3 amino acids: CASSLLTGQGDNQPQHF. The CDR3, as DNA: TGTGCCAGCAGCTTACTAACGGGACAGGGAGACAATCAGCCCCAGCATTTT. This chain uses TRBV5-4 with TRBJ1-5; 9 positions match TRBD1. The germline gives CDR1 SGHNT, CDR2 YYREEE (reference sequence). Trimming cost V 2 bases and J 3 bases; bases outside gene matches: 9. The CDR3 sequence is 17 residues long.

J is TRBJ1-5 and V is TRBV19; TRBD1 might be the D (6 bases). The CDR3 runs 14 residues. The V and J ends lost 3 bases and 6 bases respectively, with 12 bases between them. Germline CDR1 reads LNHDA; CDR2 reads SQIVND (reference sequence). CDR3 coding DNA: TGTGCCAGTAGTATTACAGGGCTCTCTCAGCCCCAGCATTTT. Its translation: CASSITGLSQPQHF.

The chain links TRBV30 to TRBJ2-7, with 8 bases lining up with TRBD1. Germline V CDR1 and CDR2: GTSNPN, SVGIG (reference sequence). V was pared by 2 bases and J by 7 bases, with 7 bases of the junction left unmatched. The CDR3 loop spans 13 amino acids. The CDR3 sequence is CAWSKAGGWEQYV. DNA of the CDR3: TGTGCCTGGAGTAAAGCAGGGGGCTGGGAGCAGTACGTC.

This chain connects TRBV2 to TRBJ2-1; a possible D gene is TRBD1 (5 bases). In germline, CDR1 is SNHLY, CDR2 FYNNEI. V was cut by 6 bases and J by 1 base, with 10 bases left in between. The length of the CDR3 is 14 residues. This chain's CDR3 is CASSQGWSYNEQFF. The CDR3 bases are TGTGCCAGCAGCCAGGGTTGGTCCTACAATGAGCAGTTCTTC.

This chain connects TRBV28 to TRBJ1-1; tentative D call: TRBD1 (6 bases). Trimming took 6 bases from V and 1 from J, leaving 21 bases between them. Germline CDR1 is MDHEN and CDR2 is SYDVKM. The CDR3 runs 17 residues. Here the CDR3 DNA reads TGTGCCAGCAGCGTCGATGGGGGGGCCACGGAGAACACTGAAGCTTTCTTT. Amino acids: CASSVDGGATENTEAFF. The full variable domain, completed using reference TRBV28 and TRBJ1-1, is DVKVTQSSRYLVKRTGEKVFLECVQDMDHENMFWYRQDPGLGLRLIYFSYDVKMKEKGDIPEGYSVSREKKERFSLILESASTNQTSMYLCASSVDGGATENTEAFFGQGTRLTVV.

The chain uses TRBV6-1 and TRBJ1-4; 7 bases map to TRBD1. Losses at the gene ends were 11 bases for V and 6 bases for J; bases not matched to a gene: 6. CDR1 MNHNS and CDR2 SASEGT come from the germline V gene. The CDR3 is made up of 12 amino acids. The chain's CDR3 is CACQTGYEKLFF. The CDR3 region has the DNA TGTGCCTGTCAGACAGGGTATGAAAAACTGTTTTTT.

The chain carries TRBV27 and TRBJ2-3; TRBD2 agrees at 8 bases. CDR1 and CDR2 from the germline V gene are MNHEY and SMNVEV (reference sequence). The V gene end was trimmed by 5 bases and the J gene end by 4 bases; junction bases not matched to a gene: 11. The CDR3 is 16 amino acids. CDR3 nucleotides: TGTGCCAGCAGTCCGCTAAGCGGGAGTGAGGCAGATACGCAGTATTTT. As protein: CASSPLSGSEADTQYF.

The table lists this clone with a few counts. The genes are TRBV7-9 and TRBJ1-2; 7 positions agree with TRBD1. The germline CDR1 and CDR2 sequences are SEHNR and FQNEAQ (reference sequence). The CDR3 is 13 amino acids. V dropped 5 bases and J dropped 8; count of bases not matched to a gene: 8. The CDR3 loop is CASSPSGGHGYTF. DNA for the CDR3: TGTGCCAGCAGCCCCTCAGGGGGACACGGCTACACCTTC.

The V call is TRBV13, the J call TRBJ2-3; 13 bases agree with TRBD2. V was pared by 5 bases and J by 0 bases, with 2 bases of the junction left unmatched. CDR1 PRHDT and CDR2 FYEKMQ come from the germline V gene (reference sequence). The CDR3 runs to 16 residues. The CDR3, as DNA: TGTGCCAGCAGCACGGGACTAGCGGGGAGCACAGATACGCAGTATTTT. It yields the protein CASSTGLAGSTDTQYF.

Only a few counts were recorded for this clone. The chain has TRBV5-1 and TRBJ2-5, with 7 bases fitting TRBD1. The CDR3 runs to 13 residues. Germline V gives CDR1 SGHRS, CDR2 YFSETQ. Trimming at V came to 1 base and at J to 5 bases, leaving 2 bases not matched to a gene. The CDR3 spells CASSLMTGETQYF. The DNA for the CDR3 is TGCGCCAGCAGCTTGATGACAGGGGAGACCCAGTACTTC. Filled out from reference TRBV5-1 and TRBJ2-5, the complete variable domain reads KAGVTQTPRYLIKTRGQQVTLSCSPISGHRSVSWYQQTPGQGLQFLFEYFSETQRNKGNFPGRFSGRQFSNSRSEMNVSTLELGDSALYLCASSLMTGETQYFGPGTRLLVL.

V and J are TRBV28 and TRBJ2-6; the match to TRBD1 covers 12 bases. V trimming: 5 bases; J trimming: 2 bases; junction bases outside the gene matches: 7. The CDR3 runs 18 residues. In germline, CDR1 is MDHEN, CDR2 SYDVKM. In nucleotides, the CDR3 is TGTGCCAGCAGTGGACCGGGACAGGGGGCAACTGGGGCCAACGTCCTGACTTTC. Translated: CASSGPGQGATGANVLTF.

The rearrangement links TRBV9 to TRBJ2-2, with TRBD2 identical over 7 bases. The length of the CDR3 is 17 residues. CDR1 is SGDLS, CDR2 YYNGEE, per germline. After removal of 0 bases from V and 0 bases from J, the junction contained 5 bases not matched to a gene. The CDR3 sequence is CASSVAGLAANTGELFF. The CDR3 nucleotides read TGTGCCAGCAGCGTAGCTGGTCTAGCGGCGAACACCGGGGAGCTGTTTTTT. Filled out from reference TRBV9 and TRBJ2-2, the complete variable domain reads DSGVTQTPKHLITATGQRVTLRCSPRSGDLSVYWYQQSLDQGLQFLIQYYNGEERAKGNILERFSAQQFPDLHSELNLSSLELGDSALYFCASSVAGLAANTGELFFGEGSRLTVL.

The chain has TRBV27 and TRBJ2-7, with D possibly TRBD2 on 5 matching bases. Deletions cut 4 bases from V and 1 base from J, with 11 bases between. CDR1 MNHEY and CDR2 SMNVEV come from the germline V gene (reference sequence). The CDR3 extends over 14 amino acids. The CDR3 loop is CASSYRGGSYEQYF. The CDR3 DNA is TGTGCCAGCAGTTACCGGGGTGGATCCTACGAGCAGTACTTC.

The V call is TRBV11-3, the J call TRBJ1-1, with a weak D call TRBD1 (5 bases). The length of the CDR3 is 14 residues. Per the germline V gene, CDR1 is SGHNT and CDR2 is YENEEA. Trimming took 3 bases from V and 1 from J, leaving 9 bases between them. The CDR3 DNA reads TGTGCCAGCAGCTTTAACGGGGGGAACACTGAAGCTTTCTTT. Translation: CASSFNGGNTEAFF.

This chain links TRBV18 with TRBJ1-1; 7 nucleotides agree with TRBD1. The germline CDR1 and CDR2 sequences are KGHSH and LQKENI. With V trimmed by 1 base and J by 5 bases, 13 bases remained unmatched. The CDR3 contains 17 residues. CDR3 coding DNA: TGTGCCAGCTCACCACAAGAAACAGGGGTACGGGGTACTGAAGCTTTCTTT. This gives the protein CASSPQETGVRGTEAFF.

The V gene is TRBV5-1, the J gene TRBJ1-4; tentatively, D is TRBD1 (5 bases). This CDR3 region has 14 residues. Germline-derived CDR1 and CDR2 are SGHRS and YFSETQ. Trimming removed 0 bases from V and 8 bases from J, with 11 bases in between. In DNA form, the CDR3 reads TGCGCCAGCAGCTTGGAGCAGGGTGACGAAAAACTGTTTTTT. Translating gives CASSLEQGDEKLFF.

The chain couples TRBV18 to TRBJ2-1; a weak D match, TRBD2 (5 bases). Germline V gene sequence: CDR1 KGHSH, CDR2 LQKENI. The CDR3 extends over 11 amino acids. V was cut by 6 bases and J by 8 bases, with 8 bases left in between. In nucleotides, the CDR3 is TGTGCCAGCTCCCCGGGATATGAGCAGTTCTTC. Its translation is CASSPGYEQFF.

V gene TRBV27 combines with J gene TRBJ1-2, with a tentative D call TRBD1 (5 bases). Germline values: CDR1 MNHEY, CDR2 SMNVEV (reference sequence). The CDR3 sequence is 18 residues long. Trimming shortened V by 6 bases and J by 3 bases, and 26 bases separated the two germline ends. In DNA form, the CDR3 reads TGTGCCAGCAGCCCGGCGGGGGGAATCGCTGTCTCACACTATGGCTACACCTTC. Protein sequence: CASSPAGGIAVSHYGYTF.

The chain uses TRBV5-6 and TRBJ2-3; D possibly corresponds to TRBD1 (5 bases). The length of the CDR3 is 15 residues. V was trimmed by 7 bases and J by 4 bases, leaving 19 bases between them. Per germline, CDR1 SGHDT and CDR2 YYEEEE. The CDR3 nucleotides are TGTGCCAGCGAGGCGGAACCCACCAGGGCAGATACGCAGTATTTT. This codes for CASEAEPTRADTQYF. Supplemented by reference TRBV5-6 and TRBJ2-3, the full variable domain reads DAGVTQSPTHLIKTRGQQVTLRCSPKSGHDTVSWYQQALGQGPQFIFQYYEEEERQRGNFPDRFSGHQFPNYSSELNVNALLLGDSALYLCASEAEPTRADTQYFGPGTRLTVL.

V usage is TRBV9 and J usage is TRBJ2-1; D is possibly TRBD1 (6 bases). Germline-derived CDR1 and CDR2 are SGDLS and YYNGEE. The V and J ends lost 6 bases and 0 bases respectively, with 13 bases between them. The CDR3 contains 15 residues. The CDR3 DNA sequence: TGTGCCAGCACCGCCTGGGACAACTCCTACAATGAGCAGTTCTTC. It is translated as CASTAWDNSYNEQFF.

This clone has only a few counts. The V call is TRBV28, the J call TRBJ1-5; a possible D gene is TRBD1 (5 bases). CDR1 is MDHEN and CDR2 is SYDVKM in the germline V gene. Trimming stripped 3 bases from V and 6 bases from J, with 15 bases between. The CDR3 spans 15 residues. The DNA for the CDR3 is TGTGCCAGCAGTTTGTTAACAGGAGAGTTTCAGCCCCAGCATTTT. It specifies CASSLLTGEFQPQHF.

The gene calls are TRBV2 and TRBJ1-5, with a possible D match to TRBD1 (5 bases). Trimming took off 6 bases at V and 5 bases at J, with 20 bases between the two ends. This CDR3 contains 16 residues. Per germline, CDR1 SNHLY and CDR2 FYNNEI. The CDR3 loop is CASRTGTSSGDQPQHF. For the CDR3, the DNA is TGTGCCAGCAGGACGGGGACCTCTTCGGGGGATCAGCCCCAGCATTTT.

This sequence joins TRBV5-4 and TRBJ1-2; D is possibly TRBD1 (5 bases). Germline V CDR1 and CDR2: SGHNT, YYREEE (reference sequence). The CDR3 is 15 residues long. Trimming left V 0 bases short and J 1 base short, with 10 bases between. The CDR3 DNA follows: TGTGCCAGCAGCTTGGTGGGGGAGGTTAACTATGGCTACACCTTC. It is translated as CASSLVGEVNYGYTF.